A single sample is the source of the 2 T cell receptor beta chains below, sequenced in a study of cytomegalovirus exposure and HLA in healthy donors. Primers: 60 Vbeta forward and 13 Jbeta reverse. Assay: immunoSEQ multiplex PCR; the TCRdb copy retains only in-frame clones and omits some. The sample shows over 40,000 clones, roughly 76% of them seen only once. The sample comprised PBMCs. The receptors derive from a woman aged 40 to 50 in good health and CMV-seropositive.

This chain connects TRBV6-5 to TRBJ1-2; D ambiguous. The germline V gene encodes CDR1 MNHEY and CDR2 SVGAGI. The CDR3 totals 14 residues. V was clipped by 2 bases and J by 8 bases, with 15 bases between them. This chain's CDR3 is CASSYHAIDGGYTF. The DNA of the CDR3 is TGTGCCAGCAGTTACCATGCGATCGACGGGGGCTACACCTTC.

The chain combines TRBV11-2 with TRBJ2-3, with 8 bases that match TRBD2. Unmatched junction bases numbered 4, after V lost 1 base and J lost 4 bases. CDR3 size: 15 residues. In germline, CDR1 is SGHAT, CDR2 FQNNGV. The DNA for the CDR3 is TGTGCCAGCAGCTTAGGCGCGGGGGGTGCAGATACGCAGTATTTT. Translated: CASSLGAGGADTQYF.